The source of this T cell receptor (beta chain) is a study of identical twins. A universal primer binding site was introduced by template switching. The final cDNA contained unique molecular identifiers. TCRdb passed the 5' RACE reads through MiXCR, listing each CDR3 protein once. The sample has about 460,000 distinct CDR3 sequences, 14% seen once. General study points: Out-of-frame alpha sequences common to twins exhibited an excess of low generation probability. Cord blood beta clonotypes that were abundant carried fewer insertions, and memory repertoires showed no such trend.

This clonotype occurred a few times. Its antigen is not identified. Germline CDR1 is SGHTA and CDR2 is FQGTGA. V was clipped by 4 bases and J by 3 bases; unmatched bases: 9. CDR3 length equals 17 residues. These same records also appear under a second study, on yellow fever vaccine responses in identical twins. That report notes: Reported findings indicate that twins' vaccine T cell responses seemed partially convergent, partially personalized.

The rearrangement joins TRBV7-3 to TRBJ2-3; TRBD2 agrees at 11 bases. This sequence was found in a woman under 30 in good health. Sequenced sample: CD4+ T cells sorted from blood. The CDR3 reads CASSSKGLAGGTDTQYF. CDR3 in DNA: TGTGCCAGCAGCTCGAAAGGGCTAGCGGGGGGTACAGATACGCAGTATTTT.